This is a list of T cell receptor beta chains from one sample in a study of regulatory T cells in long-lasting Graves disease. TCRdb re-analysed the multiplex PCR reads in MiXCR, keeping a single row per CDR3 protein. The sample gives around 450,000 distinct CDR3 sequences, roughly 17% of which show up once; roughly an eighth is in the top ten. A further study also used this sample, focusing on T cells in Graves' hyperthyroidism and ophthalmopathy.

Sample: peripheral blood mononuclear cells (PBMCs), taken at new diagnosis, from a patient treated with antithyroid drugs. The receptors originated from a man aged 40-55 years with Graves disease. Both conserved end residues are part of each CDR3. D genes are given only for firm matches. Clone size is shown for a subset of rows, as once, few, many or a class of expanded clone.

clone_size	v_call	d_call	j_call	cdr3_aa	cdr3_nt
many	TRBV3-1	.	TRBJ2-7	CASSQGPGEQYF	TGTGCCAGCAGCCAGGGCCCCGGGGAGCAGTACTTC
.	TRBV20-1	TRBD2	TRBJ2-7	CSARDRGLAGVSEQYF	TGCAGTGCTAGAGATCGGGGACTAGCGGGAGTGAGCGAGCAGTACTTC
many	TRBV20-1	TRBD2	TRBJ2-2	CSARPASGSTGELFF	TGCAGTGCTAGGCCGGCTAGCGGGAGCACCGGGGAGCTGTTTTTT
.	TRBV30	.	TRBJ1-3	CAWSGGAGGNTIYF	TGTGCCTGGAGTGGAGGGGCGGGTGGAAACACCATATATTTT
.	TRBV28	.	TRBJ1-5	CASSSRGGGQPQHF	TGTGCCAGCAGTTCTCGCGGGGGCGGGCAGCCCCAGCATTTT
many	TRBV20-1	TRBD2	TRBJ2-3	CSAMRLAGGSTDTQYF	TGCAGTGCTATGAGACTAGCGGGAGGGTCCACAGATACGCAGTATTTT
many	TRBV11-2	.	TRBJ2-1	CASSRTVALYNEQFF	TGTGCCAGCAGCCGTACTGTTGCGCTCTACAATGAGCAGTTCTTC
many	TRBV30	.	TRBJ1-1	CASHRDNTEAFF	TGTGCCAGTCACAGGGACAACACTGAAGCTTTCTTT
few	TRBV5-5	.	TRBJ1-1	CASSASGSFGTEAFF	TGTGCCAGCAGCGCGTCCGGGTCCTTTGGGACTGAAGCTTTCTTT
many	TRBV5-1	.	TRBJ1-3	CASSLEGGRGNTIYF	TGCGCCAGCAGCTTGGAGGGGGGGCGCGGAAACACCATATATTTT
many	TRBV2	.	TRBJ1-6	CASSEPAWNSPLHF	TGTGCCAGCAGTGAACCGGCTTGGAATTCACCCCTCCACTTT
.	TRBV5-1	TRBD1	TRBJ2-7	CASSFTGTGLNEQYF	TGCGCCAGCAGTTTTACCGGGACAGGGTTAAACGAGCAGTACTTC
many	TRBV28	.	TRBJ1-1	CASSLHGGEAFF	TGTGCCAGCAGTTTACATGGGGGTGAAGCTTTCTTT
many	TRBV2	.	TRBJ2-7	CASSDKGPFFSYEQYF	TGTGCCAGCAGCGACAAGGGACCGTTCTTCTCCTACGAGCAGTACTTC
few	TRBV29-1	.	TRBJ2-7	CSVEELYEQYF	TGCAGCGTTGAAGAACTGTACGAGCAGTACTTC
few	TRBV19	TRBD2	TRBJ2-7	CASSRSGNSNEQYF	TGTGCCAGTAGCCGAAGCGGGAATTCCAACGAGCAGTACTTC
many	TRBV20-1	.	TRBJ2-7	CSAKSETAYEQYF	TGCAGTGCTAAATCAGAGACAGCCTACGAGCAGTACTTC
many	TRBV12-3/TRBV12-4	TRBD1	TRBJ1-4	CASSDNRQGPTNEKLFF	TGTGCCAGCAGTGACAACCGACAGGGTCCAACTAATGAAAAACTGTTTTTT
.	TRBV19	TRBD2	TRBJ2-1	CASSTFAGGYNEQFF	TGTGCCAGTAGTACATTCGCGGGAGGGTACAATGAGCAGTTCTTC
.	TRBV24-1	.	TRBJ1-5	CATSPSDRINQPQHF	TGTGCCACCAGCCCCTCGGACAGAATAAATCAGCCCCAGCATTTT
many	TRBV11-2	.	TRBJ2-7	CASSLDPTNYEQYF	TGTGCCAGCAGCCTCGATCCGACGAACTACGAGCAGTACTTC
many	TRBV7-2	TRBD2	TRBJ2-7	CASSRGLGDGEQYF	TGTGCCAGCAGCCGGGGACTAGGGGATGGCGAGCAGTACTTC
many	TRBV10-1	TRBD1	TRBJ1-1	CASSGGTENTEAFF	TGCGCCAGCAGTGGGGGGACAGAGAACACTGAAGCTTTCTTT
.	TRBV5-1	.	TRBJ2-7	CASSNPGTDYSEQYF	TGCGCCAGCAGCAACCCCGGGACTGATTATAGTGAGCAGTACTTC
few	TRBV20-1	TRBD1	TRBJ1-5	CSARTGVNQPQHF	TGCAGTGCTAGGACAGGGGTAAATCAGCCCCAGCATTTT
many	TRBV20-1	TRBD2	TRBJ2-3	CSASLSGSGTDTQYF	TGCAGTGCTAGCTTGAGCGGGAGCGGCACAGATACGCAGTATTTT
many	TRBV7-6	.	TRBJ2-1	CASSLQGGATQSSYNEQFF	TGTGCCAGCAGCTTACAGGGTGGGGCAACCCAGAGCTCCTACAATGAGCAGTTCTTC
many	TRBV30	.	TRBJ2-4	CAWSLGGGNIQYF	TGTGCCTGGAGTTTGGGCGGGGGCAACATTCAGTACTTC
once	TRBV12-3/TRBV12-4	.	TRBJ1-3	CASSSPGTSGNTIYF	TGTGCCAGCAGTTCTCCGGGTACCTCTGGAAACACCATATATTTT
many	TRBV2	.	TRBJ1-2	CASSETNYGYTF	TGTGCCAGCAGTGAAACTAACTATGGCTACACCTTC
many	TRBV20-1	TRBD2	TRBJ2-1	CSARRGIDEQFF	TGCAGTGCTAGGCGGGGGATCGATGAGCAGTTCTTC
.	TRBV11-2	.	TRBJ1-6	CASSRRFNAYNSPLHF	TGTGCCAGCAGCCGAAGGTTTAACGCGTATAATTCACCCCTACACTTT
many	TRBV28	.	TRBJ1-1	CASLGNTEAFF	TGTGCCAGCCTCGGGAACACTGAAGCTTTCTTT
many	TRBV18	.	TRBJ2-5	CASSPSEETQYF	TGTGCCAGCTCACCTTCCGAAGAGACCCAGTACTTC
many	TRBV20-1	TRBD2	TRBJ2-5	CSASGPSGIGETQYF	TGCAGTGCTAGTGGGCCTAGCGGGATTGGCGAGACCCAGTACTTC
.	TRBV5-1	.	TRBJ2-7	CASSLSPLYEQYF	TGCGCCAGCAGCTTGAGCCCGCTCTACGAGCAGTACTTC
many	TRBV28	TRBD2	TRBJ2-3	CAINQAGVGSTDTQYF	TGTGCCATCAACCAAGCGGGAGTCGGAAGCACAGATACGCAGTATTTT
many	TRBV2	.	TRBJ2-7	CASSEALGGSSYEQYF	TGTGCCAGCAGTGAAGCGCTAGGCGGAAGCTCCTACGAGCAGTACTTC
.	TRBV6-2/TRBV6-3	.	TRBJ2-5	CASRVRQQETQYF	TGTGCCAGCAGAGTCAGACAGCAAGAGACCCAGTACTTC
many	TRBV2	TRBD2	TRBJ2-3	CASSESLAGLRDTQYF	TGTGCCAGCAGTGAGTCACTAGCGGGACTTAGGGATACGCAGTATTTT
many	TRBV28	TRBD1	TRBJ2-7	CASRSGQGSSYEQYF	TGTGCCAGCAGGTCCGGACAGGGTTCTTCCTACGAGCAGTACTTC
.	TRBV12-3/TRBV12-4	.	TRBJ1-2	CASSFTPRGGGYTF	TGTGCCAGCAGTTTCACACCCCGGGGTGGAGGCTACACCTTC
.	TRBV20-1	.	TRBJ2-1	CSASPFGARYNEQFF	TGCAGTGCTAGTCCCTTTGGGGCCCGCTACAATGAGCAGTTCTTC
many	TRBV11-2	TRBD2	TRBJ2-1	CASSLVGLAGVKFF	TGTGCCAGCAGCTTAGTAGGGCTAGCGGGAGTAAAGTTCTTC
few	TRBV2	TRBD2	TRBJ2-2	CASSPAVTSGSVAGELFF	TGTGCCAGCAGTCCTGCCGTGACTAGCGGGAGTGTCGCCGGGGAGCTGTTTTTT
many	TRBV5-1	TRBD1	TRBJ2-7	CASSWGTGRYEQYF	TGCGCCAGCAGCTGGGGGACAGGGCGGTACGAGCAGTACTTC